This note documents a single T cell receptor beta chain sequence. These data originate in a study of blood T cell repertoires in COVID-19. Study details: Samples of COVID-19 (acute and convalescent) were obtained from the United States, Italy and Spain.

Using immunoSEQ multiplex PCR, the repertoire was profiled, and TCRdb retains in-frame clones only, with some absent. The sample includes about 280,000 clones, approximately 90% of them seen just once. V lost 2 bases and J lost 2; bases outside the gene matches: 7. Germline V CDR1 and CDR2: SGHRS, YFSETQ. The CDR3 totals 15 residues. The sequenced sample was PBMCs or T cells enriched from blood (not recorded which). The origin of this receptor is a man aged 40-49 years who had been exposed to COVID-19. The V gene is TRBV5-1, the J gene TRBJ2-7; 7 bases line up with TRBD2. Written as DNA, the CDR3 is TGCGCCAGCAGCTTTTCGGCGGGAGCAACCTACGAGCAGTACTTC. It translates to CASSFSAGATYEQYF.